The clone carrying this T cell receptor beta chain was found many times. Its antigen remains unknown. This entry belongs to a study of radiotherapy plus CTLA-4 blockade in lung cancer. About the research overall: Objective response rate was 15% to 20%; disease control rate, 25% to 35%.

Chemo-refractory metastatic non-small-cell lung cancer patients underwent focal radiation alongside CTLA-4 blockade with ipilimumab. The assay was immunoSEQ multiplex PCR, and TCRdb's table has in-frame clones only and misses some. Of approximately 60,000 clones listed, just under 85% are singletons. V lost 6 bases, J lost 3 bases, and 5 bases lay in between. The CDR3 covers 12 residues. From germline, CDR1 is MNHEY and CDR2 SVGAGI. General study results and limits: Among blood TCR repertoires after radiotherapy plus ipilimumab, tumor-derived clones expanded. Increased serum interferon-beta after radiation also reportedly predicted response strongly.

The rearrangement links TRBV6-5 to TRBJ2-2; no reliable D call. The receptor was isolated from a human donor with non-small cell lung cancer whose response to radiotherapy plus ipilimumab could not be evaluated. The input for sequencing was peripheral blood, taken from a patient treated with radiotherapy plus ipilimumab. This CDR3 reads CASRTYTGELFF. DNA for the CDR3: TGTGCCAGCAGAACATACACCGGGGAGCTGTTTTTT.